These 11 T cell receptor beta chains share one sample of origin, sequenced in a study of T-cell memory formation after mild COVID-19. TCRdb passed the 5' RACE reads through MiXCR, listing each CDR3 protein once. Seen here are around 250,000 distinct CDR3 sequences, roughly 15% observed once, and the top ten hold roughly 23%. Sequencing was done on a sample of PBMCs or a T cell subset sorted from them (not recorded which). The receptor set was obtained from a man aged 18 to 29 who had mild COVID-19 (a few samples of this study predate the infection). Cell type and time point are not known.

This clonotype has at least ten counts. The chain couples TRBV5-1 to TRBJ1-1; D is perhaps TRBD1 (5 bases). This CDR3 is 13 amino acids long. Germline CDR1 SGHRS, CDR2 YFSETQ. V shed 0 bases and J shed 7 bases, with 10 bases lying between them. CDR3: CASSLAGIGEAFF. The CDR3 DNA reads TGCGCCAGCAGCTTGGCAGGGATTGGTGAAGCTTTCTTT.

This clonotype has ten or more counts. The V gene is TRBV7-2, the J gene TRBJ1-1; D remains ambiguous. Trimming removed 4 bases at V and 4 bases at J, with 10 bases between. The CDR3 is 13 amino acids. The germline CDR1 and CDR2 sequences are SGHTA and FQGNSA. The CDR3 region has the DNA TGTGCCAGCAGCTCTACGGGTTTCACTGAAGCTTTCTTT. This gives the protein CASSSTGFTEAFF.

The chain couples TRBV6-1 to TRBJ2-7, with 9 bases that match TRBD1. CDR3 size: 17 residues. Trimming cost V 6 bases and J 3 bases; bases outside gene matches: 15. The germline gives CDR1 MNHNS, CDR2 SASEGT. This CDR3 is CASSSTLGQGGGYEQYV. The CDR3 bases are TGTGCCAGCAGCTCGACCTTGGGACAGGGTGGAGGCTACGAGCAGTACGTC.

This chain connects TRBV9 to TRBJ2-5; TRBD2 matches at 8 bases. The CDR3 length is 14 residues. Germline values: CDR1 SGDLS, CDR2 YYNGEE. The V segment lost 4 bases and the J segment 5 bases; nucleotides outside the gene matches: 7. As DNA, the CDR3 is TGTGCCAGCAGCCAGAGAGCGGGGGTGGAGACCCAGTACTTC. This gives the protein CASSQRAGVETQYF.

This clonotype has only a few counts. The genes are TRBV6-2 or TRBV6-3 and TRBJ2-1, with a weak D call TRBD2 (6 bases). Germline loops: CDR1 MNHEY, CDR2 SVGEGT. The V and J ends lost 4 bases and 8 bases respectively, with 12 bases between them. The CDR3 has 13 amino acids. The CDR3 loop reads CASSSSGRYEQFF. The CDR3 nucleotides read TGTGCCAGCAGTTCGTCAGGGAGGTATGAGCAGTTCTTC.

This sequence joins TRBV4-1 and TRBJ1-2; no firm D call. V lost 3 bases to trimming and J lost 2 bases, with 10 bases between them. Germline V gene sequence: CDR1 MGHRA, CDR2 YSYEKL. CDR3 length: 14 residues. In DNA form, the CDR3 reads TGCGCCAGCAGCCAGGGTGCGGTAAACTATGGCTACACCTTC. Translation gives CASSQGAVNYGYTF.

This sequence joins TRBV7-7 and TRBJ2-7; TRBD1 might be the D (5 bases). Germline CDR1 SSHAT, CDR2 FNYEAQ (reference sequence). V lost 3 bases and J lost 5, with 11 bases in between. The CDR3 sequence is 13 residues long. The CDR3 reads CASSFTGADEQYF. The DNA of the CDR3 is TGTGCCAGCAGCTTCACAGGCGCCGACGAGCAGTACTTC. Combining the CDR3 with reference TRBV7-7 and TRBJ2-7 gives the whole variable domain GAGVSQSPRYKVTKRGQDVTLRCDPISSHATLYWYQQALGQGPEFLTYFNYEAQPDKSGLPSDRFSAERPEGSISTLTIQRTEQRDSAMYRCASSFTGADEQYFGPGTRLTVT.

There are a few counts of this clonotype. V is TRBV10-1 and J is TRBJ2-2; no definite D call. Germline V gene data show CDR1 as WNHNN and CDR2 as SYGVQD (reference sequence). V shed 2 bases and J shed 4 bases, with 8 bases lying between them. The CDR3 contains 14 residues. The CDR3 region has the DNA TGCGCCAGCAGTGAGAACAGACCCACCGGGGAGCTGTTTTTT. Translation gives CASSENRPTGELFF.

This clonotype was seen many times. The J gene is TRBJ2-2, the V gene TRBV5-6, with 7 bases matching TRBD1. V shed 3 bases, J shed 7 bases, and the junction held 9 bases outside the gene matches. Germline V gene sequence: CDR1 SGHDT, CDR2 YYEEEE. There are 15 residues in the CDR3. CDR3 protein: CASSSPRGPGGELFF. CDR3 DNA: TGTGCCAGCAGCTCACCTAGGGGGCCTGGCGGGGAGCTGTTTTTT.

This clonotype occurred many times. The chain uses TRBV20-1 and TRBJ2-7; D could derive from TRBD1 or TRBD2 (5 bases each). This CDR3 comprises 15 residues. CDR1 is DFQATT and CDR2 is SNEGSKA in the germline V gene (reference sequence). CDR3 region: CRGPQRGVSTYEQYV. In DNA form, the CDR3 reads TGTCGAGGTCCCCAAAGAGGGGTGAGCACCTACGAGCAGTACGTC.

This clonotype was seen more than once but under ten times. The chain combines TRBV3-1 with TRBJ1-6; possibly TRBD1 for D (6 bases). The V end lost 4 bases, the J end lost 7 bases, and 11 bases lay between the germline ends. The CDR3 runs to 14 residues. Germline CDR1 and CDR2: LGHDT and YNNKEL (reference sequence). The CDR3, as DNA: TGTGCCAGCAGCCCCCGGGGGCACAATTCACCCCTCCACTTT. It specifies CASSPRGHNSPLHF.